The 2 T cell receptor beta chains below come from one sample, sequenced in a study of blood T cell repertoires in COVID-19. TCRdb's copy holds only in-frame clones and misses some; the assay was immunoSEQ multiplex PCR. The table records roughly 200,000 clones, 80% to 90% of them present only once. The sequencing input was PBMCs or T cells enriched from blood (not recorded which). The receptors come from a man younger than 45 who had recovered from COVID-19.

The chain combines TRBV12-5 with TRBJ1-5; 8 nucleotides agree with TRBD1. The germline CDR1 and CDR2 sequences are LGHNT and FRNRAP. The CDR3 runs to 16 residues. The V gene end was trimmed by 2 bases and the J gene end by 7 bases; junction bases not matched to a gene: 10. CDR3 bases: TGTGCTAGTGGTTTGTCGACAGGGGCGTCAGGCCAGCCCCAGCATTTT. The encoded protein is CASGLSTGASGQPQHF.

The rearrangement joins TRBV6-5 to TRBJ1-5; D is uncertain. The V end lost 4 bases, the J end lost 7 bases, and 8 bases lay between the germline ends. Germline CDR1 is MNHEY and CDR2 is SVGAGI. The CDR3 is 12 residues long. The chain's CDR3 is CASSSGIQPQHF. The DNA of the CDR3 is TGTGCCAGCAGTTCGGGGATCCAGCCCCAGCATTTT.